The following is a T cell receptor (beta chain) sequence with its context. Its cognate antigen is unknown. Repertoires were generated with immunoSEQ multiplex PCR, while TCRdb's copy carries only in-frame clones and drops some. The sample holds about 50,000 clones, 80% to 95% seen once. The sample is drawn from a study of lymphopenia after photon versus proton radiotherapy. Broader study findings: Larger post-nadir TCR diversity loss correlated inversely with survival in deceased patients. Survival link was tested only in deceased patients; proton benefit remains a possibility.

Germline loops: CDR1 MNHEY, CDR2 SVGAGI. The CDR3 loop spans 15 amino acids. Germline trimming cut 10 bases from V and 4 bases from J; bases unmatched to any gene: 14. The sequencing here drew on peripheral blood, taken from a patient treated with photon-based radiotherapy. The source of this sequence is a woman between 40 and 55 years old with cholangiocarcinoma. V gene TRBV6-5 combines with J gene TRBJ1-1; TRBD1 agrees at 8 bases. CDR3 loop: CAIGGVDRGRTEAFF. The CDR3 DNA follows: TGTGCCATAGGGGGCGTCGACAGGGGTCGCACTGAAGCTTTCTTT.